This T cell receptor (beta chain) was observed in a study of blood T cell repertoires in COVID-19. About the study: Italy, Spain and the United States were the sources of the convalescent and acute COVID-19 samples. PBMCs, B-cell-depleted T cells, or T cells provided the cDNA or gDNA that made up the material.

The CDR3 runs to 13 residues. V dropped 5 bases and J dropped 9 bases, with 14 bases sitting between them. CDR1 is SGHAT and CDR2 is FQDESV in the germline V gene (reference sequence). As originally analysed: Nucleated cell number was recorded as an estimate derived from reference gene primer amplification. Sequencing used immunoSEQ multiplex PCR; TCRdb keeps in-frame clones, though not all of them. That table gives V, J and clone size, and the DNA gave D and trimming. This table has around 300,000 clones, around 88% appearing once. This sequence joins TRBV11-1 and TRBJ2-1, with a possible D match to TRBD1 (6 bases). The TCR sequence derives from a woman aged 30 to 39 who had recovered from COVID-19. Sample: peripheral blood. The CDR3 loop is CASSQDRSGEQFF. CDR3 in DNA: TGTGCCAGCAGCCAGGACAGATCCGGTGAGCAGTTCTTC.